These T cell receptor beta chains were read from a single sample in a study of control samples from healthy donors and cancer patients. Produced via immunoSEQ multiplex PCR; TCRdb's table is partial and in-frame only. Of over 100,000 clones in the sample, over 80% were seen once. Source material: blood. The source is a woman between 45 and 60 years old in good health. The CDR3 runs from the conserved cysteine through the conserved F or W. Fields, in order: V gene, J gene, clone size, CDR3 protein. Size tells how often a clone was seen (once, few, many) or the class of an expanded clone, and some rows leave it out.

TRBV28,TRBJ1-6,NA,CASSLVRGHNNSPLHF
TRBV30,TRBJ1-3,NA,CAWSVPGGARNTIYF
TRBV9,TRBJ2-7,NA,CASSLGGTGGHEQYF
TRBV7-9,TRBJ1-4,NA,CASSLALGQGRRDEKLFF
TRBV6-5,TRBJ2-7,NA,CASSSRDYEQYF
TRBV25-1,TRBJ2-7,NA,CATLRQGSYEQYF
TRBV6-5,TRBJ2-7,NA,CASQTGTSGAYEQYF
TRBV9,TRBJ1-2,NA,CASSVGANSGYGYTF
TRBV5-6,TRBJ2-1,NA,CASSSRLLAGAYNEQFF
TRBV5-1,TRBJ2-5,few,CASSLEGGQEETQYF
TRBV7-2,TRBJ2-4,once,CASRFSGGRGIQYF